This TCR beta chain was sequenced for a study of response to subunit inactivated influenza vaccine. Findings and caveats of the study: The authors suggested that every seasonal influenza vaccination recruits few new T cells.

As for this clonotype: Its antigen is unknown.

One entry per CDR3 protein, called by TCRdb with MiXCR from the RT-PCR reads. The sample yields approximately 520,000 distinct CDR3 sequences, 25% seen once. Germline V gene sequence: CDR1 SGDLS, CDR2 YYNGEE. J gave up 0 bases and V 4 bases, and 9 bases lay outside the gene matches. The CDR3 covers 17 residues. The sequencing here drew on CD4+ T cells sorted from PBMCs, taken 5 days after vaccination. The receptor's source is a middle-aged man who received an inactivated influenza vaccine. The chain carries TRBV9 and TRBJ2-1; TRBD2 aligns across 8 bases. The CDR3 here is CASSPTVSGSSYNEQFF. The CDR3 DNA reads as TGTGCCAGCAGCCCTACCGTGAGCGGGAGCTCCTACAATGAGCAGTTCTTC. Based on the CDR3 plus reference TRBV9 and TRBJ2-1, the full variable domain is DSGVTQTPKHLITATGQRVTLRCSPRSGDLSVYWYQQSLDQGLQFLIQYYNGEERAKGNILERFSAQQFPDLHSELNLSSLELGDSALYFCASSPTVSGSSYNEQFFGPGTRLTVL.